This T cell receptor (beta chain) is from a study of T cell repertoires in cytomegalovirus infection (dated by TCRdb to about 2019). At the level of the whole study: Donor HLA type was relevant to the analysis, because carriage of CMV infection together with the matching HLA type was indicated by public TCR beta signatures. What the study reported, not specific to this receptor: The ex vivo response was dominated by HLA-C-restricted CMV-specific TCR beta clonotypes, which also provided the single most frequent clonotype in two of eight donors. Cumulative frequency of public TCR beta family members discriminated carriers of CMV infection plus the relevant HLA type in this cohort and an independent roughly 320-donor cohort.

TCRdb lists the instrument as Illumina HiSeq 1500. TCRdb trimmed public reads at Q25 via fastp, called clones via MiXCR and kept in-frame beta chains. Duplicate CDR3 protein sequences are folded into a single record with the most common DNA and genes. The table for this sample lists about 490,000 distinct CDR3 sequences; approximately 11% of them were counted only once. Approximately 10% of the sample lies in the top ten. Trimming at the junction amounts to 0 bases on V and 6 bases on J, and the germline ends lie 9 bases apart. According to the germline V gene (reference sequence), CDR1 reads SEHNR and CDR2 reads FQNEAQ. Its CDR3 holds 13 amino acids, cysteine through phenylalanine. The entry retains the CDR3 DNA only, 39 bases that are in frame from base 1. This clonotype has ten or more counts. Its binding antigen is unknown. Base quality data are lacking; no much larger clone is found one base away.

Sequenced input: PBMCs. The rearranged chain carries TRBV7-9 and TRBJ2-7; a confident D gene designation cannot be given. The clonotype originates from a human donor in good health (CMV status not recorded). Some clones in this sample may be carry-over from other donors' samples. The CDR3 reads CASSLAAELEQYF. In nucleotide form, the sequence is TGTGCCAGCAGCTTAGCGGCAGAACTCGAGCAGTACTTC.